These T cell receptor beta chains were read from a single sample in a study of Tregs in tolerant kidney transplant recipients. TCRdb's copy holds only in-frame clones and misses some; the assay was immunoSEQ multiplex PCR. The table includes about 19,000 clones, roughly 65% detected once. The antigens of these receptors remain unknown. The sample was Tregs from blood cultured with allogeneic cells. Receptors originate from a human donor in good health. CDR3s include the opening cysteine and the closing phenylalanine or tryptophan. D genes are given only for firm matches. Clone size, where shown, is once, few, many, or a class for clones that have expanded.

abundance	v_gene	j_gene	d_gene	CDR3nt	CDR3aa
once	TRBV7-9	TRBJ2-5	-	TGTGCCAGCAGCTTATTAGCTCTGGAGACCCAGTACTTC	CASSLLALETQYF
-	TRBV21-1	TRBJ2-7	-	TGTGCCAGCAGCAAAGCCCCAGGGAGTTCCTACGAGCAGTACTTC	CASSKAPGSSYEQYF
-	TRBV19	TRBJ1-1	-	TGTGCCAGTAGTGCTGCAGGGTTTGATACTGAAGCTTTCTTT	CASSAAGFDTEAFF
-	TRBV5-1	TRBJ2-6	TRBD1	TGCGCCAGCAGGCCGGGACAGACTTACTCTGGGGCCAACGTCCTGACTTTC	CASRPGQTYSGANVLTF
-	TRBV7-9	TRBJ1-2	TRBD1	TGTGCCAGCAGCTTAGCGGGGGACAGGGGCTTATCTGGCTACACCTTC	CASSLAGDRGLSGYTF
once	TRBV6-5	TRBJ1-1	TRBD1	TGTGCCAGCAGTTACGGGACAGGGGCGAACACTGAAGCTTTCTTT	CASSYGTGANTEAFF
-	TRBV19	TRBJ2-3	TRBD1	TGTGCCAGTAGTAAAACAGGGGTGGGCACAGATACGCAGTATTTT	CASSKTGVGTDTQYF
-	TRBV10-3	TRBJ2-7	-	TGTGCCACCAGACCCGGAGGAGGCGAGCAGTACTTC	CATRPGGGEQYF
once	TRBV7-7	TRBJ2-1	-	TGTGCTAGCAGCTTAATCAGAGACAGCGAGCAGTTCTTC	CASSLIRDSEQFF
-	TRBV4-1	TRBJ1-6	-	TGCGCCAGCAGCCAAGATCGCGGACGGAGCTATTCACCCCTCCACTTT	CASSQDRGRSYSPLHF
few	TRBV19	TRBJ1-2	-	TGTGCCAGTAGTCTTTACAGGGACGCTGCTATTAGGGGCTACACCTTC	CASSLYRDAAIRGYTF
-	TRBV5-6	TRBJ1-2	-	TGTGCCAGCAGGCGTGCTTTGACAGGCGTCCTATTCTATGGCTACACCTTC	CASRRALTGVLFYGYTF
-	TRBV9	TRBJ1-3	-	TGTGCCAGCACCCCGGGACTTCTTTCCCCGTCTGGAAACACCATATATTTT	CASTPGLLSPSGNTIYF
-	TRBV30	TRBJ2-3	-	TGTGCCTGGAGTGAAGACTACCGCGATACGCAGTATTTT	CAWSEDYRDTQYF
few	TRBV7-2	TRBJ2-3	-	TGTGCCAGCAGCCGGGGGTCAGTAGGTACGCAGTATTTT	CASSRGSVGTQYF
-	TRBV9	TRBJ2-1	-	TGTGCCAGCAGCGTAGCAACGGGAGCCTCCTACAATGAGCAGTTCTTC	CASSVATGASYNEQFF
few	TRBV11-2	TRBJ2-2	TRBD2	TGTGCCAGCAGCGCCCGGGGGGACTCCCAGAACACCGGGGAGCTGTTTTTT	CASSARGDSQNTGELFF
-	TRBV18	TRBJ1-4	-	TGTGCCAGCTCACCAAATTTCGGGACTAATGAAAAACTGTTTTTT	CASSPNFGTNEKLFF
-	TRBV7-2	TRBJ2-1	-	TGTGCCAGCAGCTCGCAGGCCGCGTCCTACAATGAGCAGTTCTTC	CASSSQAASYNEQFF
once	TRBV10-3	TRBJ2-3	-	TGTGCCATCAGTGGGCTGGGAGATACGCAGTATTTT	CAISGLGDTQYF
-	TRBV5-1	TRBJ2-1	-	TGCGCCAGCAGCTTGGGATCTGGTCCAGGTCCCTCCTACAATGAGCAGTTCTTC	CASSLGSGPGPSYNEQFF
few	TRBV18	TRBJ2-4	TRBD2	TGTGCCAGCTCACCATTTCTAGCGGGAGGGCTAGCCAAAAACATTCAGTACTTC	CASSPFLAGGLAKNIQYF
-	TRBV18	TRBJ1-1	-	TGTGCCAGCTCTCTCCAACCAGGGATTATCAACACTGAAGCTTTCTTT	CASSLQPGIINTEAFF
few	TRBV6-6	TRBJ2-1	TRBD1	TGTGCCAGCAGTTACATGGGGACAGGGGGGTTCTTC	CASSYMGTGGFF
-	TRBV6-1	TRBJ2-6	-	TGTGGCGCTGGGGCCAACGTCCTGACTTTC	CGAGANVLTF
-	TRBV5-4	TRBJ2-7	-	TGTGCCAGCAGCTCCTCGGGGACCCTCTACGAGCAGTACTTC	CASSSSGTLYEQYF
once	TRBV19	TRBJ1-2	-	TGTGCCAGTAGTATACCCAGGGGCTATGGCTACACCTTC	CASSIPRGYGYTF
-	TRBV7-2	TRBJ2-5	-	TGTGCCAGCAGCTTAGACAGGGTTAGGGAGACCCAGTACTTC	CASSLDRVRETQYF
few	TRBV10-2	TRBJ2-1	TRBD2	TGCGCCAGCAAGCTAGCGGGAGGGCCGTACAATGAGCAGTTCTTC	CASKLAGGPYNEQFF
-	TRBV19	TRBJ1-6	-	TGTGCCAGTAGTATGGGCTCGCGGGGCCCGGCCCGATATAATTCACCCCTCCACTTT	CASSMGSRGPARYNSPLHF
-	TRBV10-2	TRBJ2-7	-	TGCGCCAGCAGCCTCCCGGGGCAGGGCCTCTACGAGCAGTACTTC	CASSLPGQGLYEQYF
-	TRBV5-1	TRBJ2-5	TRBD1	TGCGCCAGCAGCTTGGGCAGGGGGCAAGGAGAGACCCAGTACTTC	CASSLGRGQGETQYF
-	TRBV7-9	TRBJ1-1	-	TGTGCCAGCAACCAAGTGGGGTTCACTGAAGCTTTCTTT	CASNQVGFTEAFF
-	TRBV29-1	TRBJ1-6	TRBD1	TGCAGCGTCTCGACAGGGTTGGCCTCACCCCTCCACTTT	CSVSTGLASPLHF
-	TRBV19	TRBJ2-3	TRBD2	TGTGCCAGTAGTGTGTTCGGCGGGAGGCTGGCTACGCAGTATTTT	CASSVFGGRLATQYF
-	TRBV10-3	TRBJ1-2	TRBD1	TGTGCCATCAGTGAACCGGGACAGGGGTTCTATGGCTACACCTTC	CAISEPGQGFYGYTF
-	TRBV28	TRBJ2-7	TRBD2	TGTGCCGGCAGGGCTAGCGGAAAGTACGAGCAGTACTTC	CAGRASGKYEQYF
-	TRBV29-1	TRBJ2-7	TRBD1	TGCAGCGTTGTAGTTACCCCCGGGACAGCCTACGAGCAGTACTTC	CSVVVTPGTAYEQYF
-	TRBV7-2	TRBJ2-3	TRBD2	TGTGCCAGCAGCTTAGTTAGCGGGAGCCCAGATACGCAGTATTTT	CASSLVSGSPDTQYF
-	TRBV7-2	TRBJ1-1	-	TGTGCCAGCAGCTTACAGGGAACAGGGTGGAACACTGAAGCTTTCTTT	CASSLQGTGWNTEAFF
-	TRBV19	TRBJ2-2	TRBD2	TGTGCCAGTAGTAGGAGCGGGGGGGTCACCGGGGAGCTGTTTTTT	CASSRSGGVTGELFF
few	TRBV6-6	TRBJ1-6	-	TGTGCCAGCGGCAGGGGCGCGGGGAATTCACCCCTCCACTTT	CASGRGAGNSPLHF
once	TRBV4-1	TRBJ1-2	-	TGCGCCAGCAGCCACCTGACGGAAGCTAACTATGGCTACACCTTC	CASSHLTEANYGYTF
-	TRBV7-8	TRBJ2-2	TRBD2	TGTGCCAGCAGCCCGCGACTAGCGGGGGACCCGAACACCGGGGAGCTGTTTTTT	CASSPRLAGDPNTGELFF
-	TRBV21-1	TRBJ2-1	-	TGTGCCAGCAGCACCGGACAGGGGCCTTACAATGAGCAGTTCTTC	CASSTGQGPYNEQFF